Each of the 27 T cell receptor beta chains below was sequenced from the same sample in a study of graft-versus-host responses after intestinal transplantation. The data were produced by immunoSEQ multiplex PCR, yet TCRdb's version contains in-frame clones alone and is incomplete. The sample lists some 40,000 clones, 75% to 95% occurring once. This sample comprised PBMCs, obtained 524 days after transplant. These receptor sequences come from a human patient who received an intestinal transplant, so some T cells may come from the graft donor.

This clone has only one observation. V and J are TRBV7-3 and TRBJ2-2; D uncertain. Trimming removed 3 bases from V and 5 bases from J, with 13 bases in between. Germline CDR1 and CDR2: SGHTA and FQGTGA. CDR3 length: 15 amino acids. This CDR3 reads CASSFGTVNTGELFF. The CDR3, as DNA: TGTGCCAGCAGCTTCGGTACCGTTAATACCGGGGAGCTGTTTTTT.

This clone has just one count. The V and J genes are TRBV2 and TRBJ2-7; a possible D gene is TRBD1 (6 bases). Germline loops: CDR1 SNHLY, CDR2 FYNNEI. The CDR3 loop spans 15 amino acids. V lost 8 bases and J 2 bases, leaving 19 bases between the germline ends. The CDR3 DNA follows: TGTGCCAGCCGTATCCTAGTACAGGGACCCTACGAGCAGTACTTC. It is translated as CASRILVQGPYEQYF.

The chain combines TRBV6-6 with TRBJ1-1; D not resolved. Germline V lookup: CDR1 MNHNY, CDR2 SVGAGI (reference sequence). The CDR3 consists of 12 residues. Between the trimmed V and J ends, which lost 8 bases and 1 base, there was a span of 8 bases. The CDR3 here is CASEGANTEAFF. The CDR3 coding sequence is TGTGCCAGCGAGGGAGCGAACACTGAAGCTTTCTTT.

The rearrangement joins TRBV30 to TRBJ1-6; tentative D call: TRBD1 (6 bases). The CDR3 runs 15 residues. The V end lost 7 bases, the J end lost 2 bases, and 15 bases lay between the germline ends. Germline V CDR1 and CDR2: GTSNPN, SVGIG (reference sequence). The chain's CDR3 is CASRNRATYNSPLHF. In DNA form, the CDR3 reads TGTGCCTCGCGAAACAGGGCAACCTATAATTCACCCCTCCACTTT.

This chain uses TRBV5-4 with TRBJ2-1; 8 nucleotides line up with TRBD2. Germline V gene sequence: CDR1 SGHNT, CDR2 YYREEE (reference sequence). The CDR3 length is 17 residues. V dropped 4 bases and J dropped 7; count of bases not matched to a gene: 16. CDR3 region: CASSPLGREWTTNEQFF. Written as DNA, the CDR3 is TGTGCCAGCAGCCCCCTCGGGAGGGAATGGACTACGAATGAGCAGTTCTTC. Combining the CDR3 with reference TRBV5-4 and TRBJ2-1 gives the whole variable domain ETGVTQSPTHLIKTRGQQVTLRCSSQSGHNTVSWYQQALGQGPQFIFQYYREEENGRGNFPPRFSGLQFPNYSSELNVNALELDDSALYLCASSPLGREWTTNEQFFGPGTRLTVL.

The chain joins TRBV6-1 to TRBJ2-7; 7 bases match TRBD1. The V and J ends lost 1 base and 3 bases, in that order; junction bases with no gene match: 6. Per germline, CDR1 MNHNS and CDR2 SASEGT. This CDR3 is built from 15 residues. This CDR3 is CASSEGTGVNYEQYF. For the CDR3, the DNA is TGTGCCAGCAGTGAAGGGACAGGAGTTAACTACGAGCAGTACTTC.

CDR3 DNA: TGTGCCAGCAGCCGGGACAGGGGCCACGAGCAGTACTTC. Translating it yields CASSRDRGHEQYF. The chain uses TRBV25-1 and TRBJ2-7, with 10 bases that match TRBD1. The CDR3 is made up of 13 amino acids. Germline lookup yields CDR1 MGHDK and CDR2 SYGVNS. V was clipped by 6 bases and J by 5 bases; unmatched bases: 4.

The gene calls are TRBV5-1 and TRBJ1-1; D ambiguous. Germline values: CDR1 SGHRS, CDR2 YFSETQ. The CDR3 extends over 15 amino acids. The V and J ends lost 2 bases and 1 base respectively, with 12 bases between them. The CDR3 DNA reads TGCGCCAGCAGCTTCCACGTGGGCGAGAACACTGAAGCTTTCTTT. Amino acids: CASSFHVGENTEAFF.

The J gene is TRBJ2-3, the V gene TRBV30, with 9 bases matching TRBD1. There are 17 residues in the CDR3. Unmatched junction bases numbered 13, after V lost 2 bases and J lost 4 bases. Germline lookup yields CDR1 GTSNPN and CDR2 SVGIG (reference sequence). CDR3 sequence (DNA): TGTGCCTGGAGTACCTCTGGACAGGGGAGGTGGCCAGATACGCAGTATTTT. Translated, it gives CAWSTSGQGRWPDTQYF.

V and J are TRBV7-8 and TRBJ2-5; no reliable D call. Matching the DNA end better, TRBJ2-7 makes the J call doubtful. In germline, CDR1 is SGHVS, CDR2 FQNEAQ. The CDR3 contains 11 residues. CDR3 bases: TGTGCCAGCAGCGCTTCCTACGAGCAGTACTTC. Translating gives CASSASYEQYF.

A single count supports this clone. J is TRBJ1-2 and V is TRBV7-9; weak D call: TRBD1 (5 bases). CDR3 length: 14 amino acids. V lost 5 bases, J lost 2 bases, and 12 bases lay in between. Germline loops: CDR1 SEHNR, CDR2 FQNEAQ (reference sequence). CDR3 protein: CASSRDTGNYGYTF. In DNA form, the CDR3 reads TGTGCCAGCAGCCGGGATACAGGAAACTATGGCTACACCTTC.

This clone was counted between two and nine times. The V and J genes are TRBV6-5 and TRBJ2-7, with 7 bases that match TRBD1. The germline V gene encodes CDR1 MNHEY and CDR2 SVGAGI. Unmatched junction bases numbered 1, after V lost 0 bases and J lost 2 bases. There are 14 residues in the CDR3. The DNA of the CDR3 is TGTGCCAGCAGTTACTCTGGGACAGCCTACGAGCAGTACTTC. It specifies CASSYSGTAYEQYF.

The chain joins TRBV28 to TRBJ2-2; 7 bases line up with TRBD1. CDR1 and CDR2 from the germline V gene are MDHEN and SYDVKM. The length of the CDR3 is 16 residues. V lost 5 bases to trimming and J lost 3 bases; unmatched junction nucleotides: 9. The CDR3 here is CASSTLGQAHTGELFF. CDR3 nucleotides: TGTGCCAGCAGTACTCTCGGACAGGCACACACCGGGGAGCTGTTTTTT.

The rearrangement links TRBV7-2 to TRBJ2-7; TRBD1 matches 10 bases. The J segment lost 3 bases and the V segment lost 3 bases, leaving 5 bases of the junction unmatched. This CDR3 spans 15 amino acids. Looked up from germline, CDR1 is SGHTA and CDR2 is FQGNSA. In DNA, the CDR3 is TGTGCCAGCAGCTTGACCGGGACAGGGGACTACGAGCAGTACTTC. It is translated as CASSLTGTGDYEQYF.

The CDR3 DNA follows: TGCGCCAGCAGCCAAGACAGGGGCAATCAGCCCCAGCATTTT. Translating it yields CASSQDRGNQPQHF. The V gene is TRBV4-3, the J gene TRBJ1-5; maybe TRBD1 (5 bases). The V gene lost 0 bases and the J gene lost 2 bases, with 5 bases spanning the gap. Germline CDR1 and CDR2: LGHNA and YSLEER. This CDR3 is 14 amino acids long.

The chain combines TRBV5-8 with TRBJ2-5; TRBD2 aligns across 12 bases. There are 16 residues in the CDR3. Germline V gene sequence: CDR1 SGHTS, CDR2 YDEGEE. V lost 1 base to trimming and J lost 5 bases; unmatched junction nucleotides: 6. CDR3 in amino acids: CASSLLSSGRDETQYF. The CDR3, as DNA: TGTGCCAGCAGCTTGTTGTCTAGCGGGAGGGATGAGACCCAGTACTTC.

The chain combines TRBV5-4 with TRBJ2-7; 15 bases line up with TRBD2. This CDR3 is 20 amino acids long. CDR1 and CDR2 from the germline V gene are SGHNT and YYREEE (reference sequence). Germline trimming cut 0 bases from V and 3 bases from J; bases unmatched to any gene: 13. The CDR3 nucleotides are TGTGCCAGCAGCTTGGGGTTAGGTGGGGGACTAGCGGGAGGAAACTACGAGCAGTACTTC. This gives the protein CASSLGLGGGLAGGNYEQYF.

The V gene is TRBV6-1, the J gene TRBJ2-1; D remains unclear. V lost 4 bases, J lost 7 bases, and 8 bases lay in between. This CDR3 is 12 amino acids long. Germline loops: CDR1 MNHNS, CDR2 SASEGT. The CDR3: CASSVLENEQFF. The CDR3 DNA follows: TGTGCCAGCAGTGTCTTAGAGAATGAGCAGTTCTTC.

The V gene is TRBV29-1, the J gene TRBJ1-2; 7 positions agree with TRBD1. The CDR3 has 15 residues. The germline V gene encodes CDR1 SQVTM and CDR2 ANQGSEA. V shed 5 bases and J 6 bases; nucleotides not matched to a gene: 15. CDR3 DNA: TGCAGCGTTTTTTCGGGACAGAACTCCGTCAATGGCTACACCTTC. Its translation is CSVFSGQNSVNGYTF.

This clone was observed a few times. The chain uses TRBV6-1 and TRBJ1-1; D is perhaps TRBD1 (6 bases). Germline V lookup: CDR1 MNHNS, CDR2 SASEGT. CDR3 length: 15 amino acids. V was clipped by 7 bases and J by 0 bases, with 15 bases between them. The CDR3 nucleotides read TGTGCCAGCATCAACTACAGGGTCTTGAACACTGAAGCTTTCTTT. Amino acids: CASINYRVLNTEAFF.

CDR3 loop: CASSQDIRLETQYF. CDR3 coding DNA: TGCGCCAGCAGCCAAGACATCCGTCTAGAGACCCAGTACTTC. V gene TRBV4-3 combines with J gene TRBJ2-5, with D uncertain. Per the germline V gene, CDR1 is LGHNA and CDR2 is YSLEER. The CDR3 is 14 residues long. V lost 0 bases and J lost 4, with 9 bases in between.

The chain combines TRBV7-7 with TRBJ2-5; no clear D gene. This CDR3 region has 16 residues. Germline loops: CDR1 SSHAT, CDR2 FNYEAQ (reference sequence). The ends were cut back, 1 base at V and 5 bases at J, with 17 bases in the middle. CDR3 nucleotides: TGTGCCAGCAGCTTAGAAATGCCGGGCAGGCTTGAGACCCAGTACTTC. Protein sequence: CASSLEMPGRLETQYF. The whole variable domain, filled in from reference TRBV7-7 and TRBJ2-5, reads GAGVSQSPRYKVTKRGQDVTLRCDPISSHATLYWYQQALGQGPEFLTYFNYEAQPDKSGLPSDRFSAERPEGSISTLTIQRTEQRDSAMYRCASSLEMPGRLETQYFGPGTRLLVL.

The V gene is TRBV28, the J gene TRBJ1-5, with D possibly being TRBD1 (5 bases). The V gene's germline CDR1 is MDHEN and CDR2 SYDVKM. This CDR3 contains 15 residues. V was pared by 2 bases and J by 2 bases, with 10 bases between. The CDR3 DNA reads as TGTGCCAGCAGTTTAGGGGGGTCCCGCAATCAGCCCCAGCATTTT. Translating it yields CASSLGGSRNQPQHF.

As DNA, the CDR3 is TGCGCCAGCAGCCAAGGCTACAGGACCACCGGGGAGCTGTTTTTT. This codes for CASSQGYRTTGELFF. V is TRBV4-1 and J is TRBJ2-2, with D tentatively TRBD1 (5 bases). The V gene lost 1 base and the J gene lost 4 bases, with 10 bases spanning the gap. The CDR3 length is 15 residues. The germline gives CDR1 MGHRA, CDR2 YSYEKL.

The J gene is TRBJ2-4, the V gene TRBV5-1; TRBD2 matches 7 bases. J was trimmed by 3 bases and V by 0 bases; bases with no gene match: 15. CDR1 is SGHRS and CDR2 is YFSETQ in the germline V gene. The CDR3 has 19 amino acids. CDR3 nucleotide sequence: TGCGCCAGCAGCTTGGTGGCGGGAGCGAGCCCTAGTGGCAAAAACATTCAGTACTTC. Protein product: CASSLVAGASPSGKNIQYF.

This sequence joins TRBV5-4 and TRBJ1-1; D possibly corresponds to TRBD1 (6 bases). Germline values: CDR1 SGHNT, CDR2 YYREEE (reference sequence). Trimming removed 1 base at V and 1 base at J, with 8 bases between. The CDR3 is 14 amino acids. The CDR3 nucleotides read TGTGCCAGCAGCTTGCAGGGGCGGAACACTGAAGCTTTCTTT. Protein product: CASSLQGRNTEAFF.

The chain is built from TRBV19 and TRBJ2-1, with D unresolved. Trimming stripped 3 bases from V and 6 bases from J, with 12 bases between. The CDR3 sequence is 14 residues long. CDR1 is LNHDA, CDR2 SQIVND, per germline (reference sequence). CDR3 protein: CASSIERRFNEQFF. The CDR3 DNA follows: TGTGCCAGTAGTATCGAGCGAAGATTCAATGAGCAGTTCTTC.